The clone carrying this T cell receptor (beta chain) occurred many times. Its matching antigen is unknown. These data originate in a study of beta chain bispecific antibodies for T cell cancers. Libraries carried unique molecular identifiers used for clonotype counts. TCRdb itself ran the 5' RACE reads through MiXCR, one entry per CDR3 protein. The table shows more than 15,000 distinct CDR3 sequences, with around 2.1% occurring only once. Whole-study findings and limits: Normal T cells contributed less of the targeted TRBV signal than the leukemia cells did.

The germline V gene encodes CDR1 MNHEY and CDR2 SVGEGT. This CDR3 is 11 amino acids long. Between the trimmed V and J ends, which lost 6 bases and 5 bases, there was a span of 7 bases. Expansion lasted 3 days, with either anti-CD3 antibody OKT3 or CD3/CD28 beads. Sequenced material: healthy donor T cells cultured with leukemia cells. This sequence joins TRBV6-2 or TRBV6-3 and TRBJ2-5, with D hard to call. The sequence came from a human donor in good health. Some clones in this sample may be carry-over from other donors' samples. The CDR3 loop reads CASSNWETQYF. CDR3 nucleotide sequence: TGTGCCAGCAGCAACTGGGAGACCCAGTACTTC.